This entry features one TCR beta chain sequence. Its cognate antigen is unknown. A library of TCRbeta sequences, prepared with unique molecular identifiers, was generated. One entry per CDR3 protein, called by TCRdb with MiXCR from the PCR reads. The data contain over 90,000 distinct CDR3 sequences, 6% to 9% of them seen just once; the ten biggest clones take up roughly 15%. This record comes from a study of T-cell reconstitution after alpha-beta-depleted transplantation in children. Study outcomes and limitations: It was surviving recipient T cells and thymic progenitors that gave some patients high TCRbeta diversity at day 60. Newly produced T cells mostly provided counts and TCRbeta diversity after one year, as hyperexpanded clones declined. It was reported that alpha-beta T cells came from several hundred expanded graft clones (about two months after transplant).

The trim removed 6 bases at V and 4 bases at J, leaving 8 bases unmatched. Germline values: CDR1 SQVTM, CDR2 ANQGSEA. The CDR3 extends over 13 amino acids. The material sequenced was PBMCs, taken before TCRalphabeta/CD19-depleted stem cell transplant. This sequence joins TRBV29-1 and TRBJ2-5, with 7 bases fitting TRBD1. This sequence was found in a boy aged 2 to 10 with acute lymphoblastic leukemia, due to receive a stem cell transplant. The CDR3 nucleotides are TGCAGCGTGGACAGGTGGAATGGAGAGACCCAGTACTTC. This translates into CSVDRWNGETQYF.